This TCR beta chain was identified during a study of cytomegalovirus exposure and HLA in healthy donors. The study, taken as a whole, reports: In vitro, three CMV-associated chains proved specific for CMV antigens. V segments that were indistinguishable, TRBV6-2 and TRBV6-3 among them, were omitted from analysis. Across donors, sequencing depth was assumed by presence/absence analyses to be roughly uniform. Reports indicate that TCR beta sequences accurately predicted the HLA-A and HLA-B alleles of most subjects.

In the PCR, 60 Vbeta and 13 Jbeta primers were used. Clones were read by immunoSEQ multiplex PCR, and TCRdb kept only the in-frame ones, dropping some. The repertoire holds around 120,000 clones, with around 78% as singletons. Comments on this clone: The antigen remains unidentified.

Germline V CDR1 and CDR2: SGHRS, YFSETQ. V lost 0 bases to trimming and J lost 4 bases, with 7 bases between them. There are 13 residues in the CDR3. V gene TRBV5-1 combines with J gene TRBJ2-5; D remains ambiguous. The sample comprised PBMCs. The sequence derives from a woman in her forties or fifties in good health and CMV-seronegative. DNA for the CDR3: TGCGCCAGCAGCTTGGGTCGTCGAGAGACCCAGTACTTC. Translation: CASSLGRRETQYF.